These 8 T cell receptor beta chains were all obtained from the same sample, sequenced in a study of blood T cell repertoires in COVID-19 (dated by TCRdb to 2020 to 2022). Libraries were built with the immunoSEQ multiplex PCR assay. Not all clones reach the TCRdb copy of this immuneACCESS table, which keeps in-frame sequences only. Checked studies attribute under half of the gap to unresolved V genes and leave the rest unexplained. Within this sample are tens of thousands of clones, with 75% to 85% of them counted one time only. The top ten clonotypes cover about 5% of the sample. The sequencing sample was made of peripheral blood. The source of these receptors is a woman aged 80 or over with active or convalescent COVID-19.

The V and J genes are TRBV7-3 and TRBJ2-3; D remains unclear. Trimming pared 2 bases from V and 2 bases from J, leaving 5 bases between. This CDR3 contains 13 residues. From germline, CDR1 is SGHTA and CDR2 FQGTGA. CDR3 in DNA: TGTGCCAGCAGCTTACAGGCCACAGATACGCAGTATTTT. Its protein product is CASSLQATDTQYF.

V is TRBV5-4 and J is TRBJ1-1; weak D call: TRBD1 (6 bases). This CDR3 is 14 amino acids long. Trimming cost V 1 base and J 6 bases, with 13 bases left between them. Germline assignment: CDR1 SGHNT and CDR2 YYREEE (reference sequence). The CDR3 spells CASSLIAGAAEAFF. The CDR3 region has the DNA TGTGCCAGCAGCTTGATTGCGGGGGCCGCTGAAGCTTTCTTT.

The chain combines TRBV6-6 with TRBJ1-2; D remains unclear. Trimming took off 5 bases at V and 3 bases at J, with 10 bases between the two ends. CDR1 is MNHNY, CDR2 SVGAGI, per germline (reference sequence). The CDR3 is 13 residues long. This CDR3 is CASSVTADYGYTF. The CDR3 DNA is TGTGCCAGCAGTGTTACAGCCGACTATGGCTACACCTTC.

The sample holds one count of this clone. V gene TRBV4-3 combines with J gene TRBJ1-4, with D possibly matching TRBD1 (6 bases). From germline, CDR1 is LGHNA and CDR2 YSLEER. V lost 0 bases, J lost 0 bases, and 14 bases lay in between. The CDR3 contains 18 residues. The CDR3 loop reads CASSQEGAGSATNEKLFF. The CDR3 bases are TGCGCCAGCAGCCAAGAGGGGGCAGGCTCTGCAACTAATGAAAAACTGTTTTTT.

The chain couples TRBV3-1 (or the pseudogene TRBV3-2) to TRBJ1-2; 8 bases fit TRBD1. V trimming: 3 bases; J trimming: 3 bases; junction bases outside the gene matches: 3. Germline V CDR1 and CDR2: LGHDT, YNNKEL (reference sequence). This CDR3 contains 14 residues. The CDR3 coding sequence is TGTGCCAGCAGCCAGCAGGGGGCGGACTATGGCTACACCTTC. It specifies CASSQQGADYGYTF.

J is TRBJ2-5 and V is TRBV24-1; D perhaps matches TRBD1 (6 bases). CDR3 size: 18 residues. V gave up 5 bases and J gave up 5 bases, with 26 bases separating them. Germline lookup yields CDR1 KGHDR and CDR2 SFDVKD. DNA of the CDR3: TGTGCCACCAGTGGATACCAGGGGAATAAGGGAGCTCGCGAGACCCAGTACTTC. Its translation: CATSGYQGNKGARETQYF.

This clone was observed a few times. V gene TRBV4-1 combines with J gene TRBJ1-1, with TRBD1 identical over 8 bases. The CDR3 is 15 residues long. V was clipped by 4 bases and J by 4 bases; unmatched bases: 8. Germline CDR1 MGHRA, CDR2 YSYEKL. The CDR3 nucleotides read TGCGCCAGCAGCCTCCTGGACAGGGCGGGCACTGAAGCTTTCTTT. Its protein is CASSLLDRAGTEAFF.

V gene TRBV19 combines with J gene TRBJ2-5; 14 nucleotides line up with TRBD2. This CDR3 has 16 residues. Per germline, CDR1 LNHDA and CDR2 SQIVND (reference sequence). Trimming removed 4 bases from V and 6 bases from J; junction bases left unmatched: 7. CDR3 protein: CASSKTSGGAWKTQYF. CDR3 DNA sequence: TGTGCCAGTAGTAAGACTAGCGGGGGGGCGTGGAAGACCCAGTACTTC. The full variable domain, rest sourced from reference TRBV19 and TRBJ2-5, is DGGITQSPKYLFRKEGQNVTLSCEQNLNHDAMYWYRQDPGQGLRLIYYSQIVNDFQKGDIAEGYSVSREKKESFPLTVTSAQKNPTAFYLCASSKTSGGAWKTQYFGPGTRLLVL.